Following are 7 T cell receptor beta chains from one sample sequenced in a study of OX40 agonist ivuxolimab in advanced cancers. To prepare the library, the immunoSEQ multiplex PCR assay was applied. TCRdb re-hosts the immuneACCESS table, in-frame sequences only. Its copies lack some clones; in the studies checked, an unresolved V gene accounts for under half of them, and the cause for the rest is not known. This sample comprises 55,000 to 90,000 clones, about 90% of them detected only once. Together, the top ten hold under 3% of the sample. The source was CD4+ or CD8+ T cells sorted from blood, collected in a trial of the OX40 agonist ivuxolimab. The source of these receptors is an adult with an advanced solid tumor such as melanoma, head and neck, liver or kidney cancer.

The chain joins TRBV28 to TRBJ2-1, with D tentatively TRBD2 (5 bases). The germline CDR1 and CDR2 sequences are MDHEN and SYDVKM. V dropped 5 bases and J dropped 1 base, with 12 bases sitting between them. This CDR3 contains 15 residues. The CDR3: CASSTRGESYNEQFF. The CDR3 bases are TGTGCCAGCAGTACCCGGGGTGAATCCTACAATGAGCAGTTCTTC.

A few counts support this clone. The rearrangement joins TRBV7-9 to TRBJ2-1, with D perhaps matching TRBD1 (6 bases). Deletions cut 1 base from V and 4 bases from J, with 8 bases between. The CDR3 is made up of 14 amino acids. Germline CDR1 SEHNR, CDR2 FQNEAQ (reference sequence). CDR3 protein: CASSLGTAYNEQFF. CDR3 in DNA: TGTGCCAGCAGCTTAGGGACAGCGTACAATGAGCAGTTCTTC.

CDR3 region: CASSPGQGGTRGGAFF. The CDR3 nucleotides read TGTGCCAGCAGTCCTGGACAGGGGGGAACCAGGGGCGGGGCTTTCTTT. The rearrangement links TRBV6-7 to TRBJ1-1; TRBD1 matches 10 bases. TRBV6-7 is marked as an open reading frame, function uncertain. The CDR3 length is 16 residues. V lost 5 bases and J lost 11; bases outside the gene matches: 17.

V gene TRBV28 combines with J gene TRBJ2-5; 13 bases match TRBD2. The CDR3 runs 16 residues. CDR1 and CDR2 (germline): MDHEN, SYDVKM. V gave up 3 bases and J gave up 6 bases; unmatched junction bases: 7. The chain's CDR3 is CASSFLGLAGVKTQYF. The CDR3 nucleotides read TGTGCCAGCAGTTTCCTCGGACTAGCGGGAGTTAAGACCCAGTACTTC.

This chain links TRBV6-6 with TRBJ1-1, with TRBD1 identical over 7 bases. This CDR3 has 15 amino acids. CDR1 is MNHNY and CDR2 is SVGAGI in the germline V gene (reference sequence). The junction had 7 bases not matched to a gene; V was cut back by 5 bases and J by 1 base. CDR3 sequence (DNA): TGTGCCAGCAGTCCCACAGGGGCGACGAACACTGAAGCTTTCTTT. Translating it yields CASSPTGATNTEAFF.

The rearrangement joins TRBV7-2 to TRBJ1-3, with TRBD1 identical over 9 bases. The junction had 9 bases not matched to a gene; V was cut back by 3 bases and J by 3 bases. The CDR3 sequence is 17 residues long. The germline V gene has CDR1 SGHTA and CDR2 FQGNSA. The CDR3 region has the DNA TGTGCCAGCAGCTTCCCCCTTGGACAGGGGAGTGGAAACACCATATATTTT. As protein: CASSFPLGQGSGNTIYF.

V is TRBV5-6 and J is TRBJ2-1; 9 bases are shared with TRBD1. CDR3 length equals 15 residues. V shed 4 bases and J 5 bases; nucleotides not matched to a gene: 7. Germline V gene sequence: CDR1 SGHDT, CDR2 YYEEEE. This chain's CDR3 is CASSLPGQGNNEQFF. In nucleotides, the CDR3 is TGTGCCAGCAGCCTACCGGGACAGGGTAACAATGAGCAGTTCTTC.